The 25 T cell receptor beta chains below were found in one sample sequenced in a study of blood T cell repertoires in COVID-19. Only in-frame clones appear in the TCRdb table, and some are missing; sequencing was by immunoSEQ multiplex PCR. The data contain about 200,000 clones, about 85% of them singletons. The sequencing input was peripheral blood. Receptors were obtained from a human donor in a cohort sampled during active COVID-19.

The V call is TRBV28, the J call TRBJ1-2; D uncertain. CDR1 MDHEN and CDR2 SYDVKM come from the germline V gene. The CDR3 runs to 12 residues. V lost 4 bases and J lost 1, with 4 bases in between. In DNA form, the CDR3 reads TGTGCCAGCAGTTCGGTTAACTATGGCTACACCTTC. This sequence encodes CASSSVNYGYTF.

This chain joins TRBV5-5 and TRBJ1-1; D unclear. The germline V gene has CDR1 SGHKS and CDR2 YYEKEE (reference sequence). V lost 0 bases and J lost 0, with 6 bases in between. The CDR3 contains 14 residues. The CDR3 here is CASSLDRVNTEAFF. The CDR3 DNA is TGTGCCAGCAGCTTGGACCGCGTGAACACTGAAGCTTTCTTT.

The chain combines TRBV7-6 with TRBJ2-3; TRBD1 matches 8 bases. Germline trimming cut 0 bases from V and 4 bases from J; bases unmatched to any gene: 12. Per the germline V gene, CDR1 is SGHVS and CDR2 is FNYEAQ. The CDR3 has 18 residues. In nucleotides, the CDR3 is TGTGCCAGCAGCTTAGCGCCCCAAACATCACAGGGGGCAGATACGCAGTATTTT. It codes for CASSLAPQTSQGADTQYF.

The CDR3 protein is CASTLWPRAARTYNEQFF. The DNA of the CDR3 is TGTGCCAGCACCCTATGGCCCAGGGCAGCCCGAACCTACAATGAGCAGTTCTTC. The gene calls are TRBV11-3 and TRBJ2-1; the D gene is possibly TRBD1 (5 bases). Germline loops: CDR1 SGHNT, CDR2 YENEEA. V was cut by 7 bases and J by 2 bases, with 24 bases left in between. The CDR3 spans 18 residues. The full variable domain, with the rest looked up from reference TRBV11-3 and TRBJ2-1, is EAGVVQSPRYKIIEKKQPVAFWCNPISGHNTLYWYLQNLGQGPELLIRYENEEAVDDSQLPKDRFSAERLKGVDSTLKIQPAELGDSAVYLCASTLWPRAARTYNEQFFGPGTRLTVL.

CDR3 sequence reads: CASSGADRGRLSNQPQHF. As DNA, the CDR3 is TGTGCCAGCAGCGGCGCGGACAGGGGGCGACTTAGCAATCAGCCCCAGCATTTT. The chain joins TRBV7-8 to TRBJ1-5, with 11 positions matching TRBD1. The V segment lost 5 bases and the J segment 0 bases; nucleotides outside the gene matches: 9. The CDR3 is made up of 18 amino acids. The germline CDR1 and CDR2 sequences are SGHVS and FQNEAQ.

The chain combines TRBV25-1 with TRBJ1-6; 9 bases agree with TRBD1. The CDR3 runs 16 residues. The germline CDR1 and CDR2 sequences are MGHDK and SYGVNS. After removal of 7 bases from V and 7 bases from J, the junction contained 11 bases not matched to a gene. CDR3 sequence: CASTSSTGQGNSPLHF. In DNA form, the CDR3 reads TGTGCCAGCACCTCCAGCACCGGACAGGGGAATTCACCCCTCCACTTT. Together with reference TRBV25-1 and TRBJ1-6, the CDR3 gives the full variable domain: EADIYQTPRYLVIGTGKKITLECSQTMGHDKMYWYQQDPGMELHLIHYSYGVNSTEKGDLSSESTVSRIRTEHFPLTLESARPSHTSQYLCASTSSTGQGNSPLHFGNGTRLTVT.

The chain has TRBV19 and TRBJ1-5; possible D gene TRBD1, 6 bases. Trimming removed 2 bases from V and 7 bases from J, with 9 bases in between. Per the germline V gene, CDR1 is LNHDA and CDR2 is SQIVND (reference sequence). The CDR3 spans 13 residues. CDR3 sequence reads: CASSITGRQPQHF. The DNA of the CDR3 is TGTGCCAGTAGTATAACAGGGCGGCAGCCCCAGCATTTT. The full variable domain, in which reference TRBV19 and TRBJ1-5 provide the parts outside the CDR3, is DGGITQSPKYLFRKEGQNVTLSCEQNLNHDAMYWYRQDPGQGLRLIYYSQIVNDFQKGDIAEGYSVSREKKESFPLTVTSAQKNPTAFYLCASSITGRQPQHFGDGTRLSIL.

The CDR3 reads CASSVDFGQGWTDTQYF. The CDR3 region has the DNA TGTGCCAGCAGCGTAGATTTCGGACAGGGATGGACAGATACGCAGTATTTT. This chain links TRBV9 with TRBJ2-3; 8 bases agree with TRBD1. Germline V gene data show CDR1 as SGDLS and CDR2 as YYNGEE. This CDR3 contains 17 residues. Trimming at V came to 0 bases and at J to 3 bases, leaving 9 bases not matched to a gene.

This clone was observed once. The genes are TRBV11-2 and TRBJ2-7, with TRBD2 matching over 10 bases. The V and J ends lost 1 base and 4 bases, in that order; junction bases with no gene match: 4. Germline lookup yields CDR1 SGHAT and CDR2 FQNNGV. The CDR3 is made up of 15 amino acids. CDR3: CASSLGASGSYEQYF. CDR3 bases: TGTGCCAGCAGCTTAGGGGCTAGCGGGAGTTACGAGCAGTACTTC.

The chain combines TRBV9 with TRBJ2-5; D might be TRBD1 (6 bases). CDR3 length equals 13 residues. The V and J ends lost 3 bases and 2 bases respectively, with 8 bases between them. Germline CDR1 SGDLS, CDR2 YYNGEE. CDR3 bases: TGTGCCAGCAGCGCGGGACAACAAGAGACCCAGTACTTC. It yields the protein CASSAGQQETQYF.

Note on this clone: A clone one base away is much larger, so this may be a read error. This sample also contains other DNA sequences that code for the same CDR3. The rearrangement joins TRBV2 to TRBJ1-2, with a possible D match to TRBD1 (6 bases). Trimming removed 7 bases from V and 0 bases from J, with 6 bases in between. Germline V gene lookup returns CDR1 SNHLY and CDR2 FYNNEI. This CDR3 spans 12 amino acids. CDR3 in amino acids: CASKGANYGYTF. CDR3 nucleotides: TGTGCCAGCAAGGGGGCTAACTATGGCTACACCTTC.

This clone was counted once. This sequence joins TRBV29-1 and TRBJ2-2; TRBD1 matches at 7 bases. The germline CDR1 and CDR2 sequences are SQVTM and ANQGSEA. V lost 4 bases to trimming and J lost 0 bases; unmatched junction nucleotides: 2. This CDR3 region has 14 residues. CDR3 bases: TGCAGCGTTGCAGGGGGATCGAACACCGGGGAGCTGTTTTTT. This translates into CSVAGGSNTGELFF.

This clone has just a few counts. The chain combines TRBV7-6 with TRBJ2-5; the D is unclear. CDR1 is SGHVS and CDR2 is FNYEAQ in the germline V gene. Deletions cut 6 bases from V and 4 bases from J, with 6 bases between. This CDR3 comprises 11 residues. The CDR3 loop reads CASRFRETQYF. CDR3 DNA: TGTGCCAGCAGGTTTAGAGAGACCCAGTACTTC.

The CDR3, as DNA: TGTGCCAGCAGTGAAGGGGACATTCATACGCAGTATTTT. This translates into CASSEGDIHTQYF. This rearrangement joins TRBV6-1 to TRBJ2-3; D may be TRBD1 (6 bases). The V and J ends lost 1 base and 7 bases respectively, with 9 bases between them. The germline gives CDR1 MNHNS, CDR2 SASEGT. The CDR3 totals 13 residues.

This clone has a handful of counts. V and J are TRBV19 and TRBJ2-1; 11 bases are shared with TRBD2. Germline lookup yields CDR1 LNHDA and CDR2 SQIVND (reference sequence). J lost 9 bases, V lost 4 bases, and 11 bases had no gene match. The CDR3 sequence is 16 residues long. The CDR3 nucleotides are TGTGCCAGTAGTACGGGGGGAACTAGCGGGAGCGCTGAGCAGTTCTTC. It codes for CASSTGGTSGSAEQFF.

This clone has just a few counts. This chain joins TRBV19 and TRBJ1-1; 7 nucleotides match TRBD1. Germline V gives CDR1 LNHDA, CDR2 SQIVND (reference sequence). The CDR3 loop spans 13 amino acids. Germline trimming cut 3 bases from V and 6 bases from J; bases unmatched to any gene: 4. The CDR3 protein is CASSIRGTAEAFF. CDR3 DNA: TGTGCCAGTAGTATCAGGGGGACCGCTGAAGCTTTCTTT.

This clone came up once. The genes are TRBV18 and TRBJ1-1; D may be TRBD1 (6 bases). V gave up 6 bases and J gave up 8 bases, with 13 bases separating them. Germline lookup yields CDR1 KGHSH and CDR2 LQKENI. This CDR3 is 12 amino acids long. CDR3 region: CASSGGAPEAFF. CDR3 nucleotide sequence: TGTGCCAGCTCGGGGGGGGCCCCCGAAGCTTTCTTT.

The chain combines TRBV29-1 with TRBJ2-5, with 7 bases lining up with TRBD1. After removal of 7 bases from V and 7 bases from J, the junction contained 9 bases not matched to a gene. This CDR3 contains 12 residues. Germline V CDR1 and CDR2: SQVTM, ANQGSEA. The CDR3 is CSAGTDLGTQYF. CDR3 DNA sequence: TGCAGCGCAGGGACAGACTTGGGGACCCAGTACTTC.

This clone was detected only a few times. The chain has TRBV28 and TRBJ1-4; no firm D call. Trimming took 5 bases from V and 2 from J, leaving 12 bases between them. Germline values: CDR1 MDHEN, CDR2 SYDVKM. The CDR3 consists of 15 residues. The CDR3: CASSRQRGTNEKLFF. The CDR3, as DNA: TGTGCCAGCAGTCGACAAAGAGGGACTAATGAAAAACTGTTTTTT.

This clone was seen only once. V gene TRBV2 combines with J gene TRBJ1-6; TRBD1 aligns across 7 bases. This CDR3 has 14 amino acids. V dropped 5 bases and J dropped 9; count of bases not matched to a gene: 7. CDR1 SNHLY and CDR2 FYNNEI come from the germline V gene. The CDR3 DNA reads as TGTGCCAGCAGTCCTGACAGGGTGGGTTCACCCCTCCACTTT. Encoded protein: CASSPDRVGSPLHF.

This sequence joins TRBV3-1 (or the pseudogene TRBV3-2) and TRBJ1-6, with D perhaps matching TRBD1 (6 bases). V lost 2 bases and J 7 bases, leaving 12 bases between the germline ends. Germline loops: CDR1 LGHDT, CDR2 YNNKEL (reference sequence). The CDR3 has 15 amino acids. The CDR3 sequence: CASSQTLTGNSPLHF. The CDR3 coding sequence is TGTGCCAGCAGCCAAACCCTTACAGGGAATTCACCCCTCCACTTT.

This clone came up once. The chain recombines TRBV18 with TRBJ2-7, with 8 positions matching TRBD1. In germline, CDR1 is KGHSH, CDR2 LQKENI. The CDR3 has 16 residues. V lost 3 bases to trimming and J lost 5 bases; unmatched junction nucleotides: 12. CDR3 loop: CASSPDGGTGPHEQYF. As DNA, the CDR3 is TGTGCCAGCTCACCTGATGGGGGGACAGGCCCCCACGAGCAGTACTTC.

This clone has a handful of counts. This rearrangement joins TRBV9 to TRBJ2-1, with TRBD1 matching 8 bases. Germline CDR1 and CDR2: SGDLS and YYNGEE. The ends lost 4 bases at V and 7 bases at J; junction bases unmatched: 7. The CDR3 consists of 14 residues. In nucleotides, the CDR3 is TGTGCCAGCAGCCCCCGCGACAGGGGAAATGAGCAGTTCTTC. It specifies CASSPRDRGNEQFF.

V and J are TRBV27 and TRBJ2-5, with 14 bases identical to TRBD2. Unmatched junction bases numbered 10, after V lost 6 bases and J lost 4 bases. The CDR3 runs to 17 residues. Germline V gives CDR1 MNHEY, CDR2 SMNVEV (reference sequence). CDR3 sequence: CASRHGTSGSLGETQYF. The CDR3 DNA is TGTGCCAGCAGACACGGGACTAGCGGGAGCCTTGGAGAGACCCAGTACTTC.

The chain uses TRBV3-1 (or the pseudogene TRBV3-2) and TRBJ1-2; D is perhaps TRBD1 (5 bases). Germline V gene data show CDR1 as LGHDT and CDR2 as YNNKEL (reference sequence). CDR3 length: 13 residues. V was shortened by 0 bases and J by 8 bases, with 10 bases between the two germline ends. CDR3 sequence: CASSQDGGSGYTF. The CDR3 DNA reads as TGTGCCAGCAGCCAAGACGGGGGGTCCGGCTACACCTTC.